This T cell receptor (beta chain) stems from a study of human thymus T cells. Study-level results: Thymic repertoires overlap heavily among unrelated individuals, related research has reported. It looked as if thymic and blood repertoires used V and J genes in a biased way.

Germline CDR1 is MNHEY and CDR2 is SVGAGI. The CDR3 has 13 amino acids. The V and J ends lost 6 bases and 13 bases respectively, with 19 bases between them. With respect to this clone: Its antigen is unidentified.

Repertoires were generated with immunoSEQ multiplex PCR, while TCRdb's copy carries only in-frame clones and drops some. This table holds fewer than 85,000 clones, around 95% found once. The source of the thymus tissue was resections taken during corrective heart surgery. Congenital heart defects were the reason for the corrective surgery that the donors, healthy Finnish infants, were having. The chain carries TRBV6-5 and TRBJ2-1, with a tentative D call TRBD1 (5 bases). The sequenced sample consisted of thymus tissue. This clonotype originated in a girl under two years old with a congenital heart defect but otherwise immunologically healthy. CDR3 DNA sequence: TGTGCCAGCAGATCCGGGCAGGGCCATCAACAGTTCTTC. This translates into CASRSGQGHQQFF.